This T cell receptor (beta chain) was obtained from a study of blood T cell repertoires in COVID-19. On the study more broadly: T cells, B-cell-depleted T cells, or PBMCs provided the cDNA or gDNA that served as material.

Residents of about two dozen US areas, aged about 18 to 95 years, made up the participants. Cohort placement rested on clinical history that participants reported themselves. Clones were sequenced by immunoSEQ multiplex PCR, and TCRdb holds only the in-frame ones, with some missing. The profile covers some 360,000 clones, with roughly 90% appearing a single time and 1% taken by the ten largest. J gave up 8 bases and V 8 bases, and 7 bases lay outside the gene matches. Looked up from germline, CDR1 is GTSNPN and CDR2 is SVGIG (reference sequence). The CDR3 contains 11 residues. The sample was PBMCs or T cells enriched from blood (not recorded which). The V gene is TRBV30, the J gene TRBJ1-2, with 8 bases fitting TRBD1. This TCR was recovered from a young woman who had been exposed to COVID-19. The CDR3 reads CAGGQGGGYTF. The CDR3 coding sequence is TGTGCCGGAGGACAGGGCGGAGGCTACACCTTC.